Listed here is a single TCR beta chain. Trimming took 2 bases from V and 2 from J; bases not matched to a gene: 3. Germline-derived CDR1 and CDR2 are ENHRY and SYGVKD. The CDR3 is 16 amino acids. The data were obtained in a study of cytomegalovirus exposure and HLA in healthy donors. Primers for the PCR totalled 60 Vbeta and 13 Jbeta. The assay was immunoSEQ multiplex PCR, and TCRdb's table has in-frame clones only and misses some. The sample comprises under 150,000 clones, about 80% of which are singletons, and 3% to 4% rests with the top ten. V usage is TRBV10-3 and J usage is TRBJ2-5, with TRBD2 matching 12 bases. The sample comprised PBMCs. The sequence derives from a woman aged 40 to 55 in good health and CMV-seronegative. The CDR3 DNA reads TGTGCCATCAGTGAGCGTACTAGCGGGAGGCAAGAGACCCAGTACTTC. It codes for CAISERTSGRQETQYF.